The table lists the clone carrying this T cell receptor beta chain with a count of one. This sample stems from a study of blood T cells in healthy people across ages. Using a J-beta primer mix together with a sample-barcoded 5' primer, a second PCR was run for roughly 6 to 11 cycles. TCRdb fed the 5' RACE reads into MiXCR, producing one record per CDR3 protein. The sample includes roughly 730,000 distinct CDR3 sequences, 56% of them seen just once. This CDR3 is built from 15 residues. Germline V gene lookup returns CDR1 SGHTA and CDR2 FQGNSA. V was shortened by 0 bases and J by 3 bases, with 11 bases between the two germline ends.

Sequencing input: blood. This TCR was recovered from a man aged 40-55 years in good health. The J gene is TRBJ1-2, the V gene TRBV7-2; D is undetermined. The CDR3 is CASSLATETHYGYTF. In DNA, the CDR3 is TGTGCCAGCAGCTTAGCCACCGAGACCCACTATGGCTACACCTTC. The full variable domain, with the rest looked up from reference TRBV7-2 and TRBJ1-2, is GAGVSQSPSNKVTEKGKDVELRCDPISGHTALYWYRQSLGQGLEFLIYFQGNSAPDKSGLPSDRFSAERTGGSVSTLTIQRTQQEDSAVYLCASSLATETHYGYTFGSGTRLTVV.